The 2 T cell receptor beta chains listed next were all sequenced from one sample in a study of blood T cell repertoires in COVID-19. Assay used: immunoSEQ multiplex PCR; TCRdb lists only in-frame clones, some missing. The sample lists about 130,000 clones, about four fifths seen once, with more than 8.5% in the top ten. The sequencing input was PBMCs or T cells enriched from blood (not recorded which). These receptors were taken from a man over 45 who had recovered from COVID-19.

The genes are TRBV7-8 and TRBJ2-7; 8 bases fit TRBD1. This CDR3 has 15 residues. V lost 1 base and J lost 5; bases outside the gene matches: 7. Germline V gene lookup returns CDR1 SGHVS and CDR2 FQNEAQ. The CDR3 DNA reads TGTGCCAGCAGCTTAGGCCTCAGGGGGCGCGACGAGCAGTACTTC. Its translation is CASSLGLRGRDEQYF.

CDR3 nucleotide sequence: TGTGCCAGCAGTCTGGGGGGACGAAAGACCCAGTACTTC. Protein: CASSLGGRKTQYF. The rearrangement uses TRBV27 and TRBJ2-5, with D perhaps matching TRBD2 (6 bases). V gave up 5 bases and J gave up 6 bases, with 13 bases separating them. Germline CDR1 MNHEY, CDR2 SMNVEV (reference sequence). The CDR3 is 13 residues long.